The present T cell receptor (beta chain) was sequenced within a study of T cell responses to AZD1222 COVID-19 vaccine. V was pared by 2 bases and J by 8 bases, with 12 bases between. Germline V gene lookup returns CDR1 MDHEN and CDR2 SYDVKM. The CDR3 spans 14 residues. The data were produced by immunoSEQ multiplex PCR, yet TCRdb's version contains in-frame clones alone and is incomplete. The sample holds approximately 90,000 clones, approximately 88% seen once. As concerns this clone: Antigen unknown.

The study's findings and limits: Reports indicate that nearly half of spike-specific TCRs are directed at unmutated variant regions.

Sequencing used peripheral blood, obtained on day 0 of AZD1222 vaccination. This TCR was sampled from an adult in good health. The chain couples TRBV28 to TRBJ1-4, with no clear D. The CDR3 coding sequence is TGTGCCAGCAGTTTAAAATCCAGGCGGGAAAAACTGTTTTTT. Protein sequence: CASSLKSRREKLFF.